This note documents a single T cell receptor beta chain sequence. Its cognate antigen is unknown. This sample was included in a study of CD8 T cells in ankylosing spondylitis. TCRdb used MiXCR to reprocess the 5' RACE reads, holding one entry per CDR3 protein. Of hundreds of thousands of distinct CDR3 sequences listed, 10% to 15% are singletons. Germline values: CDR1 SGHRS, CDR2 YFSETQ. V was clipped by 4 bases and J by 2 bases; unmatched bases: 10. The CDR3 totals 17 residues. Whole-study findings and limits: Ankylosing spondylitis blood appeared to carry a characteristic TCR beta motif of under ten highly homologous variants. Significantly higher representation of disease-linked clones was reported for matched ankylosing spondylitis synovial fluid.

The receptor was isolated from a male donor with ankylosing spondylitis. The rearrangement uses TRBV5-1 and TRBJ2-2; 8 bases agree with TRBD1. Specimen: blood, either unsorted or a sorted T cell fraction (not recorded which). CDR3 nucleotide sequence: TGCGCCAGCAGCCGACGCCCCGGGACAGGCAACACCGGGGAGCTGTTTTTT. Translated: CASSRRPGTGNTGELFF.